These 29 T cell receptor beta chains were all obtained from the same sample, sequenced in a study of blood T cell repertoires in COVID-19. Sequencing was performed with immunoSEQ multiplex PCR; in TCRdb, only in-frame clones are kept and a portion is missing. Altogether 220,000 or so clones are present, 84% being singletons, with the ten largest covering approximately 5%. Sequencing was performed on peripheral blood. The receptors shown here come from a woman aged 55 to 70 who had recovered from COVID-19.

The chain links TRBV2 to TRBJ1-4, with a tentative D call TRBD1 (6 bases). The length of the CDR3 is 17 residues. The V end lost 5 bases, the J end lost 0 bases, and 16 bases lay between the germline ends. The germline CDR1 and CDR2 sequences are SNHLY and FYNNEI. The CDR3: CASSSTPEGATNEKLFF. The DNA of the CDR3 is TGTGCCAGCAGTTCCACCCCCGAGGGGGCAACTAATGAAAAACTGTTTTTT.

This clone showed up just a few times. The V gene is TRBV5-6, the J gene TRBJ1-5, with D unresolved. This CDR3 contains 15 residues. Germline values: CDR1 SGHDT, CDR2 YYEEEE. The V end lost 5 bases, the J end lost 1 base, and 13 bases lay between the germline ends. CDR3 region: CASSRWEVSNQPQHF. The CDR3, as DNA: TGTGCCAGCAGTCGGTGGGAGGTGAGCAATCAGCCCCAGCATTTT.

There are a few counts of this clone. As DNA, the CDR3 is TGCGCCAGCAGCCCAACAAGAACAAACATTCAGTACTTC. It translates to CASSPTRTNIQYF. The rearrangement links TRBV4-1 to TRBJ2-4, with D hard to call. V gave up 4 bases and J gave up 6 bases, with 10 bases separating them. The CDR3 covers 13 residues. CDR1 and CDR2 from the germline V gene are MGHRA and YSYEKL.

The genes are TRBV15 and TRBJ1-1; D is perhaps TRBD1 (6 bases). Per the germline V gene, CDR1 is LNHNV and CDR2 is YYDKDF (reference sequence). The V end was cut by 0 bases, the J end by 3 bases, with 14 bases between. CDR3 size: 16 residues. CDR3 nucleotides: TGTGCCACCAGCAGAGATCTCCAGGGGCGCGACACTGAAGCTTTCTTT. It is translated as CATSRDLQGRDTEAFF.

This chain links TRBV3-1 (or the pseudogene TRBV3-2) with TRBJ1-5; possible D gene TRBD1, 6 bases. The CDR3 contains 14 residues. The ends were cut back, 0 bases at V and 5 bases at J, with 8 bases in the middle. Germline V gene lookup returns CDR1 LGHDT and CDR2 YNNKEL (reference sequence). The CDR3 DNA sequence: TGTGCCAGCAGCCAAGATCCAGGGGATCAGCCCCAGCATTTT. Its protein is CASSQDPGDQPQHF.

The chain is built from TRBV6-1 and TRBJ1-2, with D possibly matching TRBD1 (6 bases). The germline V gene has CDR1 MNHNS and CDR2 SASEGT. Trimming removed 2 bases from V and 6 bases from J, with 16 bases in between. The CDR3 has 15 residues. CDR3 sequence: CASSEWGTGSDGYTF. The CDR3 DNA is TGTGCCAGCAGTGAATGGGGCACAGGGTCGGATGGCTACACCTTC.

The V and J genes are TRBV27 and TRBJ1-6, with a tentative D call TRBD1 (5 bases). The CDR3 consists of 17 residues. Germline V lookup: CDR1 MNHEY, CDR2 SMNVEV (reference sequence). Trimming stripped 3 bases from V and 7 bases from J, with 19 bases between. CDR3 protein: CASSLTPWQGRNSPLHF. The CDR3, as DNA: TGTGCCAGCAGTTTGACCCCTTGGCAGGGTCGCAATTCACCCCTCCACTTT.

This chain joins TRBV6-2 or TRBV6-3 and TRBJ2-1; TRBD2 matches at 9 bases. The CDR3 runs 18 residues. CDR1 and CDR2 (germline): MNHEY, SVGEGT. Trimming cost V 2 bases and J 10 bases; bases outside gene matches: 18. CDR3: CASSYPPSLAGNSREQFF. The CDR3 DNA follows: TGTGCCAGCAGTTACCCTCCGAGTCTAGCGGGGAATTCGCGAGAGCAGTTCTTC.

This chain uses TRBV9 with TRBJ2-5; TRBD2 aligns across 10 bases. V shed 3 bases and J 2 bases; nucleotides not matched to a gene: 7. The CDR3 is made up of 16 amino acids. Looked up from germline, CDR1 is SGDLS and CDR2 is YYNGEE. CDR3 amino acids: CASSAVAGGGQETQYF. The CDR3 nucleotides are TGTGCCAGCAGCGCCGTAGCGGGGGGAGGGCAAGAGACCCAGTACTTC. Drawing the rest from reference TRBV9 and TRBJ2-5, the complete variable domain is DSGVTQTPKHLITATGQRVTLRCSPRSGDLSVYWYQQSLDQGLQFLIQYYNGEERAKGNILERFSAQQFPDLHSELNLSSLELGDSALYFCASSAVAGGGQETQYFGPGTRLLVL.

The chain carries TRBV13 and TRBJ2-3; possibly TRBD2 for D (6 bases). Germline loops: CDR1 PRHDT, CDR2 FYEKMQ (reference sequence). V shed 7 bases and J shed 3 bases, with 14 bases lying between them. This CDR3 is 14 amino acids long. This CDR3 is CASKGWGRTDTQYF. The CDR3 DNA reads TGTGCCAGCAAGGGTTGGGGGAGGACAGATACGCAGTATTTT.

This clone was seen just once. The chain employs TRBV7-9 and TRBJ2-7; weak D call: TRBD2 (6 bases). This CDR3 is built from 14 residues. Germline CDR1 SEHNR, CDR2 FQNEAQ (reference sequence). V was cut by 5 bases and J by 7 bases, with 18 bases left in between. The CDR3 nucleotides read TGTGCCAGCAGCATCCGGGACTCTTCCCAGGAGCAGTACTTC. Encoded protein: CASSIRDSSQEQYF.

The V gene is TRBV5-1, the J gene TRBJ2-3; D is unresolved. Germline CDR1 is SGHRS and CDR2 is YFSETQ. There are 14 residues in the CDR3. Trimming took off 4 bases at V and 2 bases at J, with 11 bases between the two ends. CDR3 loop: CASSPLPPTDTQYF. The CDR3 nucleotides read TGCGCCAGCAGCCCGCTACCTCCCACAGATACGCAGTATTTT.

The chain recombines TRBV30 with TRBJ1-5, with TRBD1 identical over 9 bases. Germline values: CDR1 GTSNPN, CDR2 SVGIG (reference sequence). J was trimmed by 2 bases and V by 4 bases; bases with no gene match: 3. The CDR3 has 14 residues. In nucleotides, the CDR3 is TGTGCCTGGACCCGGGACAGGGGCAATCAGCCCCAGCATTTT. This encodes CAWTRDRGNQPQHF.

This clone was found a few times. The chain has TRBV2 and TRBJ1-2, with TRBD1 matching 7 bases. From germline, CDR1 is SNHLY and CDR2 FYNNEI. V shed 6 bases, J shed 7 bases, and the junction held 8 bases outside the gene matches. The CDR3 has 13 residues. CDR3 residues: CASRDRERGGYTF. The CDR3 DNA follows: TGTGCCAGCAGAGACAGGGAACGAGGTGGCTACACCTTC.

V gene TRBV2 combines with J gene TRBJ2-1; a weak D match, TRBD2 (5 bases). The CDR3 loop spans 15 amino acids. V was shortened by 2 bases and J by 0 bases, with 8 bases between the two germline ends. Per germline, CDR1 SNHLY and CDR2 FYNNEI. The CDR3 DNA reads TGTGCCAGCAGTGAAACGCGGGCCTCCTACAATGAGCAGTTCTTC. Translation gives CASSETRASYNEQFF. The full variable domain, its missing parts supplied by reference TRBV2 and TRBJ2-1, is EPEVTQTPSHQVTQMGQEVILRCVPISNHLYFYWYRQILGQKVEFLVSFYNNEISEKSEIFDDQFSVERPDGSNFTLKIRSTKLEDSAMYFCASSETRASYNEQFFGPGTRLTVL.

This chain joins TRBV7-2 and TRBJ2-5; maybe TRBD1 (6 bases). This CDR3 has 17 residues. Trimming took off 0 bases at V and 1 base at J, with 15 bases between the two ends. The germline gives CDR1 SGHTA, CDR2 FQGNSA. CDR3 DNA: TGTGCCAGCAGCTTAGCCAGAGGGGGACCGTCCCAAGAGACCCAGTACTTC. Translated, it gives CASSLARGGPSQETQYF.

The CDR3 DNA sequence: TGTGCCAGCAGTGATTTCAAAACCGGGGAGCTGTTTTTT. Translation: CASSDFKTGELFF. This chain connects TRBV6-4 to TRBJ2-2; D is undetermined. The CDR3 has 13 amino acids. The germline V and J ends were trimmed by 3 bases and 5 bases, with 7 bases remaining between them. The germline gives CDR1 MRHNA, CDR2 SNTAGT.

This chain connects TRBV5-5 to TRBJ1-3; D may be TRBD1 (5 bases). Deletions cut 0 bases from V and 3 bases from J, with 13 bases between. The germline gives CDR1 SGHKS, CDR2 YYEKEE (reference sequence). The CDR3 extends over 16 amino acids. The CDR3 DNA reads as TGTGCCAGCAGCTTGGTCGGGGGTGGCATTGGAAACACCATATATTTT. It translates to CASSLVGGGIGNTIYF.

This rearrangement joins TRBV2 to TRBJ2-1, with 10 bases matching TRBD2. From germline, CDR1 is SNHLY and CDR2 FYNNEI. The J segment lost 8 bases and the V segment lost 5 bases, leaving 9 bases of the junction unmatched. This CDR3 is built from 15 residues. CDR3 sequence reads: CASSSPLAGVYEQFF. As DNA, the CDR3 is TGTGCCAGCAGTTCGCCCCTAGCGGGGGTTTATGAGCAGTTCTTC.

The chain carries TRBV29-1 and TRBJ1-1; possibly TRBD1 for D (6 bases). The ends were cut back, 7 bases at V and 0 bases at J, with 12 bases in the middle. The V gene's germline CDR1 is SQVTM and CDR2 ANQGSEA. This CDR3 contains 13 residues. The CDR3 reads CSASDRMNTEAFF. CDR3 DNA: TGCAGCGCTTCGGACAGAATGAACACTGAAGCTTTCTTT.

This chain connects TRBV7-9 to TRBJ1-1; 9 nucleotides match TRBD1. The CDR3 spans 16 residues. The germline V gene encodes CDR1 SEHNR and CDR2 FQNEAQ (reference sequence). The V and J ends lost 5 bases and 3 bases, in that order; junction bases with no gene match: 10. The chain's CDR3 is CASSLGQGPWDTEAFF. The CDR3 bases are TGTGCCAGCAGCCTGGGACAGGGCCCTTGGGACACTGAAGCTTTCTTT.

With regard to this clone: The junction and the germline gene differ at one end; a read error may be behind it. This sequence joins TRBV12-3 or TRBV12-4 and TRBJ2-5; D unresolved. The CDR3 loop spans 12 amino acids. CDR3 sequence reads: CASGFGLETQYF. As DNA, the CDR3 is TGTGCCAGCGGTTTTGGGCTTGAGACCCAGTACTTC.

This clone was counted between two and nine times. V and J are TRBV7-8 and TRBJ2-1; 11 positions agree with TRBD2. Germline V lookup: CDR1 SGHVS, CDR2 FQNEAQ. The CDR3 is made up of 17 amino acids. The V segment lost 4 bases and the J segment 0 bases; nucleotides outside the gene matches: 5. CDR3 DNA: TGTGCCAGCAGCTCTTTCACTAGCGGGAGCTCCTACAATGAGCAGTTCTTC. Translating gives CASSSFTSGSSYNEQFF.

The chain uses TRBV18 and TRBJ2-1, with 15 bases that match TRBD2. With 1 base clipped from V and 5 bases from J, the junction kept 0 bases outside the gene matches. Germline assignment: CDR1 KGHSH and CDR2 LQKENI. This CDR3 comprises 16 residues. Here the CDR3 DNA reads TGTGCCAGCTCACCACGGACTAGCGGGGGGGACAATGAGCAGTTCTTC. Residues: CASSPRTSGGDNEQFF.

The V gene is TRBV10-2, the J gene TRBJ2-5, with 10 nucleotides matching TRBD2. The CDR3 has 14 residues. Unmatched junction bases numbered 4, after V lost 7 bases and J lost 2 bases. Germline-derived CDR1 and CDR2 are WSHSY and SAAADI. The CDR3: CASTWTSGQETQYF. The CDR3 region has the DNA TGCGCCAGCACTTGGACTAGCGGACAAGAGACCCAGTACTTC.

The V call is TRBV7-2, the J call TRBJ1-5; 7 bases align to TRBD1. The germline V gene encodes CDR1 SGHTA and CDR2 FQGNSA. Trimming cost V 5 bases and J 3 bases; bases outside gene matches: 7. This CDR3 is 15 amino acids long. Written as DNA, the CDR3 is TGTGCCAGCAGCACACGGACAGGTTACAATCAGCCCCAGCATTTT. The encoded protein is CASSTRTGYNQPQHF.

J is TRBJ2-3 and V is TRBV2, with 9 nucleotides matching TRBD2. Losses at the gene ends were 5 bases for V and 2 bases for J; bases not matched to a gene: 8. The V gene's germline CDR1 is SNHLY and CDR2 FYNNEI. There are 16 residues in the CDR3. CDR3 DNA: TGTGCCAGCAGTTATACCGGGACTAGCAACACAGATACGCAGTATTTT. Protein product: CASSYTGTSNTDTQYF.

This clone has more than one count but fewer than ten. The chain joins TRBV30 to TRBJ1-1, with D unclear. V gave up 8 bases and J gave up 5 bases, with 9 bases separating them. The CDR3 runs 10 residues. Looked up from germline, CDR1 is GTSNPN and CDR2 is SVGIG (reference sequence). CDR3 coding DNA: TGTGCCCCCGTAGAGACTGAAGCTTTCTTT. It codes for CAPVETEAFF.

This clone is a singleton in its sample. This chain joins TRBV27 and TRBJ1-2; the D gene is possibly TRBD1 (5 bases). The V and J ends lost 8 bases and 5 bases respectively, with 18 bases between them. The CDR3 is 14 residues long. Germline CDR1 and CDR2: MNHEY and SMNVEV (reference sequence). The CDR3 loop is CASAPLGAGYGYTF. The DNA of the CDR3 is TGTGCCAGCGCTCCCTTAGGGGCGGGGTATGGCTACACCTTC.